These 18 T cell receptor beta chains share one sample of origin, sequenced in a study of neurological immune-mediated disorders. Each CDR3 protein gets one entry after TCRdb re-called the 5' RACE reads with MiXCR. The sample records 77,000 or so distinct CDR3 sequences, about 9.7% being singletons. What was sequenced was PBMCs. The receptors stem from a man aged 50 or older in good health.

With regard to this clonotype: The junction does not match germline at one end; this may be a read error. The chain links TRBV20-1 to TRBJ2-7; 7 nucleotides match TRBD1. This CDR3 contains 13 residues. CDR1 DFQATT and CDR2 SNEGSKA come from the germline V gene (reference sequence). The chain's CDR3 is CSVEPDRTREQNF. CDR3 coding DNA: TGCAGTGTGGAACCGGACAGGACGAGGGAGCAGAACTTC.

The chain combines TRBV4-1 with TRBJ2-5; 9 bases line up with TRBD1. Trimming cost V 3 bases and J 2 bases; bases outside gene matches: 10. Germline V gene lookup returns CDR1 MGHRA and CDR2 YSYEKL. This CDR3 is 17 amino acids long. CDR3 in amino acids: CASSHGTGRVGQETQYF. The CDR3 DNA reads TGCGCCAGCAGCCACGGGACAGGGAGGGTTGGGCAAGAGACCCAGTACTTC.

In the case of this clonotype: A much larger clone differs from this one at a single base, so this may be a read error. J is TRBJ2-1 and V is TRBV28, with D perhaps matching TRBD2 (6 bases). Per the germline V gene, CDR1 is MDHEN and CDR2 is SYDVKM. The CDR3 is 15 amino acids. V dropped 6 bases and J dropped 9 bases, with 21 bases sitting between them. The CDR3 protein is CASSRMMVRGVEQFF. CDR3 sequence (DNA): TGTGCCAGCAGCCGTATGATGGTGCGCGGGGTTGAGCAGTTCTTC.

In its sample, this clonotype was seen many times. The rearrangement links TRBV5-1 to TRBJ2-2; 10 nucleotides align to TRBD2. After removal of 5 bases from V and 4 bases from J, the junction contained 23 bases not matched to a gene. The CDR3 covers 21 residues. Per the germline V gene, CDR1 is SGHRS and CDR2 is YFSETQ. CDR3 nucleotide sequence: TGCGCCAGCAGATGGGTCGGAATTCGAAGCGGGAGGGCCGTTGGCACCGGGGAGCTGTTTTTT. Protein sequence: CASRWVGIRSGRAVGTGELFF.

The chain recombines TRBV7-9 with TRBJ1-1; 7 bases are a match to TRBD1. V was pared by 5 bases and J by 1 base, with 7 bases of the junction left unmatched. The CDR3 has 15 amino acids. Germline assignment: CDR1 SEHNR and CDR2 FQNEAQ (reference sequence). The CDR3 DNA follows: TGTGCCAGCAGCACGGACAGGTCTTCGAACACTGAAGCTTTCTTT. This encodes CASSTDRSSNTEAFF.

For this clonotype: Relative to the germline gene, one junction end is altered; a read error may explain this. The CDR3, as DNA: TGTGCCAGCAGCCCCGAAGCGGGGGGGCCGACAGATACGCCGTATTTT. Translation gives CASSPEAGGPTDTPYF. The chain combines TRBV5-4 with TRBJ2-3; TRBD2 matches 10 bases. Germline CDR1 is SGHNT and CDR2 is YYREEE (reference sequence). The CDR3 spans 16 residues.

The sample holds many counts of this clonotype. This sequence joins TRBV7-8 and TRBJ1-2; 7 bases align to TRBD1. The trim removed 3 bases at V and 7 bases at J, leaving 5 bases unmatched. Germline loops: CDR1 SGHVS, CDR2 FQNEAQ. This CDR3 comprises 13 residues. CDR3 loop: CASSLDRSGGYTF. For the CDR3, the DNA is TGTGCCAGCAGCTTGGACAGGTCTGGTGGCTACACCTTC.

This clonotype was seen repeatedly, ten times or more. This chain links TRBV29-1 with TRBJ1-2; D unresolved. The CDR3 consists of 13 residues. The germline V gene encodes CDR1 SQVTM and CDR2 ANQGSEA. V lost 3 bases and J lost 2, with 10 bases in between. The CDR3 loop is CSVESGLNYGYTF. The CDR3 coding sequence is TGCAGCGTTGAGTCCGGACTGAACTATGGCTACACCTTC.

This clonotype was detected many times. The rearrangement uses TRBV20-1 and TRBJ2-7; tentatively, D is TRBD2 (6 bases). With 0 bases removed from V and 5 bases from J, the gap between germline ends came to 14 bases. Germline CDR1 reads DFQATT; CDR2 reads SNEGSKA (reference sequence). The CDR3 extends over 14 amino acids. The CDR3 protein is CSARDLSAGNEQYF. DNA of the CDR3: TGCAGTGCTAGAGACCTAAGCGCGGGAAACGAGCAGTACTTC.

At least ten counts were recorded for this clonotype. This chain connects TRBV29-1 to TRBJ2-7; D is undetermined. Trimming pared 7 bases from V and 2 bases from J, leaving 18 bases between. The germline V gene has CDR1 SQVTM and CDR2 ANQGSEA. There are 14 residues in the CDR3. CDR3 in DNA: TGCAGCGCCGAAAGTGAAAAACGTCCCTACGAGCAGTACTTC. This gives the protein CSAESEKRPYEQYF.

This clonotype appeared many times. The CDR3 region is CASSPSYTGELFF. For the CDR3, the DNA is TGTGCCAGCAGTCCAAGTTACACCGGGGAGCTGTTTTTT. This chain joins TRBV6-6 and TRBJ2-2; D is undetermined. V lost 5 bases and J 3 bases, leaving 7 bases between the germline ends. The CDR3 is 13 amino acids. Germline-derived CDR1 and CDR2 are MNHNY and SVGAGI (reference sequence).

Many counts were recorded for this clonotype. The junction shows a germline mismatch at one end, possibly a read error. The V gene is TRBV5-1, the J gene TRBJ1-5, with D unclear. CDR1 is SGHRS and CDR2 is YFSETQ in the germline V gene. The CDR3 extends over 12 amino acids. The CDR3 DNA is TGCGCCAGCAGCCTTAGCGATCAGCCCCAGCATTTT. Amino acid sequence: CASSLSDQPQHF.

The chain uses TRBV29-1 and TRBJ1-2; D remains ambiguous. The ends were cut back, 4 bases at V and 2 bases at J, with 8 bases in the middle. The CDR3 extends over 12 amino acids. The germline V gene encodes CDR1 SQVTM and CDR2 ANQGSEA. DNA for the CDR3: TGCAGCGTTGTGGAGAGGAACTATGGCTACACCTTC. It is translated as CSVVERNYGYTF.

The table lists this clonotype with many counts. CDR3 residues: CASRTGSYEQYF. The CDR3 DNA reads TGTGCCAGCAGGACAGGGTCCTACGAGCAGTACTTC. The chain uses TRBV27 and TRBJ2-7, with 7 positions matching TRBD1. The CDR3 has 12 amino acids. J gave up 1 base and V 6 bases, and 0 bases lay outside the gene matches. Germline loops: CDR1 MNHEY, CDR2 SMNVEV (reference sequence).

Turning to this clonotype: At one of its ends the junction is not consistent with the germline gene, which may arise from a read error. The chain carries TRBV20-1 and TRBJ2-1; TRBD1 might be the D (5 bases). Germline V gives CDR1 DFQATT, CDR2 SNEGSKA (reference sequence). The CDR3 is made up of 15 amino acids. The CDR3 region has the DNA TGCAATGCTAGAGATAAGGATAGGGGTTGGCATGAGCAGTTCTTC. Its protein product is CNARDKDRGWHEQFF.

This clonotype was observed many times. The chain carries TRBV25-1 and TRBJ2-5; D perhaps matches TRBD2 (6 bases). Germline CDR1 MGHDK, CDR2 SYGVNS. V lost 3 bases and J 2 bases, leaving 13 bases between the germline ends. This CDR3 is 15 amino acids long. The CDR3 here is CASSEAGWQQETQYF. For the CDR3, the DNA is TGTGCCAGCAGTGAGGCGGGATGGCAGCAAGAGACCCAGTACTTC.

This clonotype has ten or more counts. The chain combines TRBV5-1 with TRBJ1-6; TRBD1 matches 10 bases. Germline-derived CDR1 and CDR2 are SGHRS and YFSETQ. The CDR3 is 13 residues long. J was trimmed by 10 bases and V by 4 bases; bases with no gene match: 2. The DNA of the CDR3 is TGCGCCAGCAGCGGACAGGGGGAATCACCCCTCCACTTT. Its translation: CASSGQGESPLHF.

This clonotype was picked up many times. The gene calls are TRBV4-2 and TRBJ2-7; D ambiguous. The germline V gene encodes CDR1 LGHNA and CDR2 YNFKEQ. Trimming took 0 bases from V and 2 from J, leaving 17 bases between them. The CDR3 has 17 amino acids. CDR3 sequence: CASSQEAAGPEAYEQYF. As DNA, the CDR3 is TGTGCCAGCAGCCAAGAAGCCGCCGGCCCCGAAGCCTACGAGCAGTACTTC.